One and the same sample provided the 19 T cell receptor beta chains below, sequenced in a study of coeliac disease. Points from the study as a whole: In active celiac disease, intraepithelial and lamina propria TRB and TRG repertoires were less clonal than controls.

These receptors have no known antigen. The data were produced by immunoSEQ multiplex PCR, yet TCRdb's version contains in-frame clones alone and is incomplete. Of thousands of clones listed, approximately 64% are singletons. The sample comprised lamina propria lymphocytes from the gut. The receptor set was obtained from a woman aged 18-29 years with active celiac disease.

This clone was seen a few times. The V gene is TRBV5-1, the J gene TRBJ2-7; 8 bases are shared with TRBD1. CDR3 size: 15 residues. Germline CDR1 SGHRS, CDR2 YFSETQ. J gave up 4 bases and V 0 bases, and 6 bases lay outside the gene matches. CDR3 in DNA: TGCGCCAGCAGCTTGGGGACTGGACAGGGATACGAGCAGTACTTC. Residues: CASSLGTGQGYEQYF.

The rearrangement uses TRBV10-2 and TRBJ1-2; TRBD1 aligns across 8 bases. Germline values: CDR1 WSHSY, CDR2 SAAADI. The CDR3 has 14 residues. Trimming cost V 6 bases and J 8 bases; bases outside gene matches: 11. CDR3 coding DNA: TGCGCCAGCAGGTTTCGGGACAGGCTAGGAGGCTACACCTTC. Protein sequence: CASRFRDRLGGYTF.

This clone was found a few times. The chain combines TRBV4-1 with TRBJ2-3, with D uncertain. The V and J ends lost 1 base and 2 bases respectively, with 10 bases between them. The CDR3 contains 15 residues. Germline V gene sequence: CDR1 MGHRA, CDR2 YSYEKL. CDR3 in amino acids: CASSQARSPTDTQYF. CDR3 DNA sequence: TGCGCCAGCAGCCAAGCTCGCAGTCCCACAGATACGCAGTATTTT.

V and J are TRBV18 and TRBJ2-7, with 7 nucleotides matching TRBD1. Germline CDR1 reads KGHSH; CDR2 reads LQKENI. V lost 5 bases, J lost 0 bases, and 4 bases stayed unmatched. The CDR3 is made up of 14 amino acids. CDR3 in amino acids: CASSDRDSSYEQYF. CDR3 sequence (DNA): TGTGCCAGCTCAGACCGGGACAGCTCCTACGAGCAGTACTTC. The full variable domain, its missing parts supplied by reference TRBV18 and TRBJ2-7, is NAGVMQNPRHLVRRRGQEARLRCSPMKGHSHVYWYRQLPEEGLKFMVYLQKENIIDESGMPKERFSAEFPKEGPSILRIQQVVRGDSAAYFCASSDRDSSYEQYFGPGTRLTVT.

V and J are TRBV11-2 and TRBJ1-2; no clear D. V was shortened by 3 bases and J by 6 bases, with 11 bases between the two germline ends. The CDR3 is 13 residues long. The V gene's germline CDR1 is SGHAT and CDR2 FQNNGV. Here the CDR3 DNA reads TGTGCCAGCAGCTTTGAATACGAGGATGGCTACACCTTC. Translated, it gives CASSFEYEDGYTF.

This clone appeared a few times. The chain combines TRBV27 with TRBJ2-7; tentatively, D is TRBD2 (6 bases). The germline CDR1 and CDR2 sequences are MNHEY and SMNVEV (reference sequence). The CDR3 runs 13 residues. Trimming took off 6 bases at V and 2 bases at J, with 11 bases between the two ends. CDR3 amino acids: CASSQDYTYEQYF. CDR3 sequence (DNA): TGTGCCAGCAGCCAGGACTATACCTACGAGCAGTACTTC.

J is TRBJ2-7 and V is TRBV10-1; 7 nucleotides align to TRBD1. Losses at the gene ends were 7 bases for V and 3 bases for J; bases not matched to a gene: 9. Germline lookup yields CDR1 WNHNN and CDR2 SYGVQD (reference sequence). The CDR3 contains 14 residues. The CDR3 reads CASTRQGKCYEQYF. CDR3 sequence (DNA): TGCGCCAGCACAAGACAGGGAAAGTGCTACGAGCAGTACTTC.

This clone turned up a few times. Here the CDR3 reads CASSSWGQDRETQYF. CDR3 DNA sequence: TGCGCCAGCAGCTCCTGGGGACAGGATCGTGAGACCCAGTACTTC. V usage is TRBV5-1 and J usage is TRBJ2-5; 8 nucleotides align to TRBD1. CDR1 and CDR2 (germline): SGHRS, YFSETQ. The CDR3 loop spans 15 amino acids. V was clipped by 3 bases and J by 5 bases; unmatched bases: 9.

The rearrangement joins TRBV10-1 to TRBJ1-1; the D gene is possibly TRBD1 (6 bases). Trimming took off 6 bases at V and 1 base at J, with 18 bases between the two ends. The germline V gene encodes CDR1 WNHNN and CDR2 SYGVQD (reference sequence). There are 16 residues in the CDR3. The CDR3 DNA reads TGCGCCAGCAGCTCAACTTCCGGGACATCGAACACTGAAGCTTTCTTT. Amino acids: CASSSTSGTSNTEAFF.

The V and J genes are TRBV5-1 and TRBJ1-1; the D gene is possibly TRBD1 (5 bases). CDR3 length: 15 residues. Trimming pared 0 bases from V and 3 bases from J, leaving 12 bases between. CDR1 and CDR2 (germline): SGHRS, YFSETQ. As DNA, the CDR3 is TGCGCCAGCAGCTTGGGTTGGGGCGAGTACACTGAAGCTTTCTTT. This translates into CASSLGWGEYTEAFF.

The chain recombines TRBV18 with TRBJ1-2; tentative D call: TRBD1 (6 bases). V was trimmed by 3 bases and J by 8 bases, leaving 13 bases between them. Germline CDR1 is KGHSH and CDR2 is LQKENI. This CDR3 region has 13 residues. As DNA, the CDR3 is TGTGCCAGCTCACCGAACGCAGGGGAAGGCTACACCTTC. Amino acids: CASSPNAGEGYTF.

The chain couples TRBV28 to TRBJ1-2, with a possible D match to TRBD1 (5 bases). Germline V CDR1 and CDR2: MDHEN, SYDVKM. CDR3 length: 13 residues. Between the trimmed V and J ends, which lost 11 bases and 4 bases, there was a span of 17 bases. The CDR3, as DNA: TGTGCCTCATACACTGTTAGGGGCTATGGCTACACCTTC. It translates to CASYTVRGYGYTF.

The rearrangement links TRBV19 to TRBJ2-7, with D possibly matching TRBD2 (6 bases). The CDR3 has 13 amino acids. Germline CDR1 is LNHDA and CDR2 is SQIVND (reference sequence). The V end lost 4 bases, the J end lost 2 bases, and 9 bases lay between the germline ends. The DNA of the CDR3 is TGTGCCAGTAGTAGGCCGGGAGCCTACGAGCAGTACTTC. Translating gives CASSRPGAYEQYF.

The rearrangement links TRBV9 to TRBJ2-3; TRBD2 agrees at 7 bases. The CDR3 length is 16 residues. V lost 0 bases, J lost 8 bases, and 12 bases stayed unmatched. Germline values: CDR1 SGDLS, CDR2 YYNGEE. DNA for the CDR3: TGTGCCAGCAGCGTAGTGGGGGGGTCCGGCGGTGGTACGCAGTATTTT. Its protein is CASSVVGGSGGGTQYF.

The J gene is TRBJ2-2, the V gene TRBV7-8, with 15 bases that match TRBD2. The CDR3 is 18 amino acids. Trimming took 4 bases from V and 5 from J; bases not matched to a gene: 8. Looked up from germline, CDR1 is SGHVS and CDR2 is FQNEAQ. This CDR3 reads CASSSGLAGGPRTGELFF. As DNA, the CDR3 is TGTGCCAGCAGCTCCGGACTAGCGGGAGGGCCCAGGACCGGGGAGCTGTTTTTT.

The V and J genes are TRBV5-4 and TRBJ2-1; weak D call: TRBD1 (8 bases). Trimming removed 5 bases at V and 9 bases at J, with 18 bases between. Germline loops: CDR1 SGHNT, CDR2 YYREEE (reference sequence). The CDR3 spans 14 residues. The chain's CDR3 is CASRGQGGSGEQFF. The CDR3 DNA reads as TGTGCCAGCAGAGGACAGGGAGGGAGCGGTGAGCAGTTCTTC.

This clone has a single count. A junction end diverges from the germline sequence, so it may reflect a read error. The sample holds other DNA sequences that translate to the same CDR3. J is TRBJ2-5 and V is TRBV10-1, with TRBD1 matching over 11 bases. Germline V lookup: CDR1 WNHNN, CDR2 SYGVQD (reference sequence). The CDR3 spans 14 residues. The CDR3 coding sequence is TGCGCCAGTAGTGCAGGGACAGGGGGTAAGACCCAGTACTTC. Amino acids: CASSAGTGGKTQYF.

In nucleotides, the CDR3 is TGTGCCAGCAACCCCGGGACAGGGGGCACAAACACTGAAGCTTTCTTT. It specifies CASNPGTGGTNTEAFF. This sequence joins TRBV6-6 and TRBJ1-1, with 12 bases lining up with TRBD1. The junction had 8 bases not matched to a gene; V was cut back by 7 bases and J by 2 bases. The CDR3 is made up of 16 amino acids. Per the germline V gene, CDR1 is MNHNY and CDR2 is SVGAGI (reference sequence).

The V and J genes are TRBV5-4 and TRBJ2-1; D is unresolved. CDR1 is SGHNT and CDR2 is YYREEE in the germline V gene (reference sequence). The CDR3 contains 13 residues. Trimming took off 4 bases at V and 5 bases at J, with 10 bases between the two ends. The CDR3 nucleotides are TGTGCCAGCAGCCCGTGGCAGGACAATGAGCAGTTCTTC. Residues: CASSPWQDNEQFF.